One T cell receptor (beta chain) is described in this entry. There are a few counts of this clone. This receptor's antigen is unknown. Base qualities are missing; no much larger clone stands one base away. The sample comes from a study of cytomegalovirus exposure and HLA in healthy donors (dated by TCRdb to between 2016 and 2019). For context, the study as a whole: An earlier analysis of approximately 600 of the donors reported 276 Gb of sequence data and some 120 million unique TCR beta sequences from about 200 million T cells. In a later genetic analysis, genome-wide SNP genotypes for about three fifths of the roughly 670 donors were used, and that subset was treated as a discovery cohort. Typing coverage varied by locus: about 629-640 donors for A, B, C, DRB1 and DQB1; roughly 510 for DQA1; more than 600 for DPA1; 450 to 480 for DPB1. The aim of the study was to test whether cataloging public T cell receptors could identify signatures of past pathogen exposure. The later analysis used no new phenotypic data to find candidate immune exposures, relying instead on TCR beta sequences and their occurrence across donors. A later analysis re-analyzed previously published TCR beta repertoires from 666 donors and added high-resolution HLA genotyping to study TCR occurrence patterns. Across approximately 420 genotyped donors of the cohort, an average of about 240,000 unique TCR beta nucleotide sequences per donor were sequenced, and about a sixth of those sequences were non-productive. Among the roughly 400 genotyped donors, around 79% belonged to the genetic ancestry cluster associated with self-reported Caucasian donors. Both class I and class II loci were covered by HLA typing, at four-digit resolution. Every discovery cohort repertoire had been produced on one sequencing platform. A separate validation cohort of over a hundred different subjects was used in addition to the roughly 700-subject first cohort. Roughly five DR-DQ haplotypes were treated as single units for association and clustering because of strong linkage in the cohort. Alongside the repertoire data, information on donor age, sex, ethnicity and CMV serostatus was compiled. The study combined high-throughput TCR immunosequencing, statistical association of individual TCRs with disease status, and machine learning to predict cytomegalovirus infection status. An early release covering roughly 580 HLA-typed donors comprised about 300 gigabases of sequencing data and around 80 million unique TCR sequences. To decide whether each TCR beta V gene segment behaved as functional or pseudogenic, an earlier analysis of 587 of the donors relied on high-throughput TCR beta sequencing. The study used immunosequencing to profile the T cell repertoires of several hundred subjects and linked those repertoires to cytomegalovirus serostatus. Beyond this particular receptor, the publication reports: Most TCR sequences were observed very rarely across donors, whereas some public TCRs were present in many individuals. In a later analysis, HLA-associated TCR beta chains showed more clonal expansion and lower generation probabilities than non-associated chains that were equally common. The sequencing pipeline was judged likely to have produced a cluster of highly shared sequence variants as a technical artifact. A later analysis associated about 17,000 TCR beta sequences with specific HLA alleles at a false discovery rate of 0.05. Immune exposure information for the cohort was limited to CMV serostatus. Correlated functional status among segregating V segments might reflect linkage disequilibrium, but an unknown experimental factor could not be ruled out. Strong co-occurrence of HLA alleles, especially DR and DQ, made assigning TCR associations to individual alleles difficult. Compared with the roughly 670-donor mean, donors in an Asian-associated ancestry cluster had fewer N-insertions in productive TCRs, according to a later genetic analysis. A later analysis found that most CMV-associated TCR beta chains appeared HLA-restricted, with HLA associations seemingly driven largely by CMV exposure. In vitro tests confirmed that three of the cytomegalovirus-associated TCR beta chains recognize cytomegalovirus antigens. Some IMGT-functional V segments, including TRBV6-2 and TRBV6-3, could not be distinguished by the 87-base-pair reads and were therefore excluded. A further reported finding was that TCR beta sequences accurately predicted the HLA-A and HLA-B alleles for most subjects in the first cohort. The authors suggested that the approach could potentially be extended to other disease states and immunological phenotypes. The presence/absence analyses assumed that sequencing depth was roughly uniform across donors, and that assumption may not be true. Because HLA typing was unavailable for some donors at each locus, only the typed subset was used in association tests. In both the original and validation cohorts, the classifier was reported to diagnose cytomegalovirus status with high specificity and sensitivity. Because counts were too low, seventeen rarely observed V segments, including chromosome 9 orphons, were left out of the earlier analysis of several hundred of the donors. In the study, 150 to 200 TCR beta chains were listed as associated with cytomegalovirus. An association between a missense DCLRE1C variant and V-gene and J-gene trimming of TCR beta chains was found in a later genetic analysis and replicated in an independent cohort. In a later analysis, several top co-occurrence clusters were reported to appear linked to parvovirus B19, influenza, CMV and Epstein-Barr virus. In an earlier analysis of about 600 of the donors, most TCR beta V segments appeared in productive rearrangements about 90% or about 30% of the time, broadly matching IMGT annotations. This cohort had only TCR beta chains sequenced, and the lack of alpha or paired-chain data limited which features could be detected. In a later analysis, TCR association rates were found to vary across HLA loci, with the most associated TCRs seen for DRB1 alleles and the fewest for HLA-C alleles.

Trimming removed 7 bases from V and 8 bases from J, leaving 15 bases between the germline ends. Based on the germline V gene, the CDR1 and CDR2 sequences are MNHEY and SVGAGI. Spanning cysteine to phenylalanine, the CDR3 consists of 13 amino acids. The retained sequence is limited to the CDR3, 39 bases, with the frame set at the first base. The cohort comprised some 730 healthy bone marrow donors. Cohort members were all nominally healthy when sampled, although unrecorded immune exposures were likely present. The donor tested CMV seropositive and was one of the 289 seropositive cohort members. A peripheral blood sample was provided by each donor, and peripheral blood mononuclear cells were used for TCR beta sequencing. Genomic DNA extraction from the blood cell samples was performed with the Qiagen DNeasy Blood Extraction Kit. Library generation was performed with the immunoSEQ multiplex PCR assay. A mixture of 60 forward primers for TCR Vbeta segments and 13 reverse primers for TCR Jbeta segments was used in the multiplex PCR. A multiplex PCR assay on genomic DNA amplified the CDR3 region of rearranged TCR beta genes. The Illumina HiSeq System was used to sequence the amplified TCR beta libraries as 87-base-pair reads. Under the source paper's analysis protocol: Across the 670 or so repertoires, a later analysis counted 80 million or so unique TCR beta chains, roughly 11 million of which were shared by at least two donors. To remove PCR and sequencing errors, raw reads were error-corrected and collapsed into unique sequences using a nearest-neighbor algorithm that merged closely related sequences. CDR3 sequences were aligned to IMGT reference sequences to assign V, D and J gene segments. For a sequence to be retained, a match of at least six nucleotides to both a V gene segment and a J gene segment was required. Rearrangements were called productive when the CDR3 lacked stop codons and stayed in frame with V and J; all others were non-productive. CDR3 was defined according to IMGT convention as the region running from the second conserved V-encoded cysteine to the conserved J-encoded phenylalanine. In an earlier analysis of around 600 of the donors, sequences lacking an unambiguous match to a single V gene segment were excluded. An earlier analysis of fewer than 750 of the donors classified V segments as functional when productive rearrangements were above 56.7% and as segregating when the standard deviation between donors was above 5%. A statistical classification framework was built to diagnose cytomegalovirus status from the catalog of TCR beta chain sequences. A later analysis assigned V and J genes by comparing TCR nucleotide sequences with IMGT/GENE-DB human TR gene sequences. The TCRdist pipeline was used in a later analysis to assign CDR3 sequences and most-parsimonious VDJ recombination scenarios. In a later analysis, every TCR beta chain was defined by the combination of its CDR3 amino acid sequence and its V-gene family, and reads without a unique V-gene family were dropped. To address suspected cross-contamination and a sequencing artifact, a later analysis removed a few hundred highly shared, low-generation-probability nucleotide sequences. A later analysis calculated a clonal expansion index for each public chain from normalized within-repertoire ranks of inferred template counts. A later analysis computed generation probabilities with a VDJ recombination model fitted to out-of-frame rearrangements, and checked the results against IGoR. A later analysis scored TCR-TCR, TCR-HLA and TCR-CMV co-occurrence with hypergeometric tests, applying a repertoire-size bias correction to TCR pairs. To estimate false discovery rates, a later analysis permuted the HLA or CMV assignments 20 times. In a later analysis, co-occurring TCRs were grouped using DBSCAN, with TCRdist sequence similarity added in when clustering inside HLA-allele-positive subsets. Repertoires with fewer than 30,000 or more than 120,000 public chains, plus five repertoires with anomalous nucleotide sharing, were excluded from co-occurrence clustering. Imported from immuneACCESS, the table was reduced by TCRdb to in-frame sequences with V and J called. These copies leave out some clones; in studies compared against another copy, an unresolved V gene accounts for under half, and the cause of the remainder is not known. V and J calls and clone size follow that table, whereas D and trimming were derived from the DNA. The table for this sample lists roughly 140,000 clones; around 80% of them were counted only once. The ten most abundant clones make up nearly 7% of the sample.

The receptor comes from a man aged 35 to 55 in good health and CMV-seropositive. Sequenced: PBMCs. Recombination joined TRBV6-5 with TRBJ1-3; the D region possibly corresponds to TRBD1 (5 bases align). The nucleotide sequence reads as follows: TGTGCCAGCACCAGCAGGGCTGTGGACACCATATATTTT. Translated, this is CASTSRAVDTIYF.